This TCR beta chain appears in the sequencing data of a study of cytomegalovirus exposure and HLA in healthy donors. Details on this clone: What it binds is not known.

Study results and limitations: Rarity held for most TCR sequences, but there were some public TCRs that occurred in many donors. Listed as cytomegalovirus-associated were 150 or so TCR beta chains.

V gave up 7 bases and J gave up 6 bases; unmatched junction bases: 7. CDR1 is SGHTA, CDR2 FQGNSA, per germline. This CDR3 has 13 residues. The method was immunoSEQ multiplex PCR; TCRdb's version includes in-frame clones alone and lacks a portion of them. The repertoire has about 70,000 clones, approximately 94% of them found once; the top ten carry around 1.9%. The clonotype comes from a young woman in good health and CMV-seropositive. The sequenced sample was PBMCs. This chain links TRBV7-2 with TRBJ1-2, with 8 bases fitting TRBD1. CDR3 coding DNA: TGTGCCAGCACGCCCCACAGGGGGAATGGCTACACCTTC. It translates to CASTPHRGNGYTF.